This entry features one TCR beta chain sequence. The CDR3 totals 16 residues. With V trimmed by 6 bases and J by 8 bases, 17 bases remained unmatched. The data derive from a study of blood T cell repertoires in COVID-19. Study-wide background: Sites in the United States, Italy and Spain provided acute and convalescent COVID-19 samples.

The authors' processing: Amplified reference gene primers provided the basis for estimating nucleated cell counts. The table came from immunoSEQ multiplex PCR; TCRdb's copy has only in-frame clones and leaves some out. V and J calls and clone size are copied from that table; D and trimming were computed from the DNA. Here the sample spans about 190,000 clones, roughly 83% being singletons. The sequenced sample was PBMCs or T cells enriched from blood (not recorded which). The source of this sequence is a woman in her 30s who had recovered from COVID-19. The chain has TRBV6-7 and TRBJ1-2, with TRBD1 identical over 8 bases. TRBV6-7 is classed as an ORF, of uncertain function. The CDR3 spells CASSPDRAIQEGGYTF. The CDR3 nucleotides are TGTGCCAGCAGCCCGGACAGGGCCATACAGGAGGGGGGCTACACCTTC.